This T cell receptor beta chain was recovered during a study of identical twins (dated by TCRdb to the mid-2010s). Turning to the overall study: The study deep-sequenced TCR alpha and beta repertoires from monozygotic twins, unrelated adults of various ages and cord blood to test whether fetal clonotypes persist. To rule out contamination, replicate twin experiments were performed at different times with different library preparation protocols.

Many counts were recorded for this clonotype. The target of this receptor is not known. No quality values exist for individual bases; no much larger clone is one base distant. Broader findings and caveats from the paper: Zero-insertion analyses could be partly confounded by invariant T cells such as MAIT and iNKT, although diverse VJ usage argued against such confounding for most clonotypes. Abundant cord blood beta clonotypes carried fewer insertions; young adult naive repertoires showed a weaker similar trend, while memory repertoires showed none. Compared with coincidental sharing between unrelated individuals, out-of-frame TCR alpha sequences shared between twins had an excess of sequences with low generation probability. In beta out-of-frame sequences, excess twin sharing was weaker, because having fewer shared sequences lowered the signal-to-noise ratio. Because the same donors could not be followed over many years, conclusions were based on cross-sectional statistical analysis. Out-of-frame TCR alpha sharing in monozygotic twins was systematically underestimated by recombination models, whereas sharing between unrelated individuals was in agreement with the recombination models.

Only healthy Caucasian donors were included. Miltenyi CD45RO+ enrichment and human naive T-cell isolation kits were used to isolate memory (CD45RO+) and naive T cells from PBMC. Trimming costs V 5 bases and J 2 bases, and their ends lie 12 bases apart. In the germline V gene, CDR1 corresponds to SGHVS and CDR2 to FQNEAQ. From the cysteine through the phenylalanine, the CDR3 covers 14 amino acids. This entry keeps only the CDR3 DNA: 42 bases, framed from base 1. The method behind the library was 5' RACE. These reads were obtained on an Illumina HiSeq 2000. A universal primer binding site was introduced by template switching, and a unique molecular identifier was present in the final cDNA, enabling accurate counting of TCR cDNA molecules. Specific primers in the conserved constant-segment region were used to synthesize first-strand cDNA for the TCR alpha and beta chains. To control for contamination, every cDNA library was double barcoded, receiving both a SMART-Mk sample barcode and Illumina barcodes. Two successive PCR steps introduced TruSeq adapter sequences along with Illumina sample barcodes. Sequencing of the TCR alpha and beta cDNA libraries was done on the Illumina HiSeq platform using custom primers. The study's processing was this. Unique molecular identifiers were extracted from raw reads with MiGEC, and CDR3 positions were determined with MiXCR. Recombination models were inferred per individual with the repgenHMM and IGoR tools using an EM algorithm. Shared clonotype analysis was performed with the tcR package in R, normalizing sharing by the product of cloneset sizes. To study raw recombination without the effects of thymic and clonal selection, out-of-frame nonproductive sequences were analyzed. The raw public data were reprocessed by TCRdb itself: fastp quality trimming at Q25, MiXCR clonotype calling, in-frame beta chains only. Entries that share a CDR3 protein sequence are merged under the most common genes and DNA. Here the V and J calls rest on TCRdb's processing, not on the authors' analysis. This sample comprises more than 200,000 distinct CDR3 sequences, roughly a tenth of them detected only once. The ten most abundant clones make up roughly 5% of the sample.

The V and J segments used are TRBV7-8 and TRBJ1-2, with a tentative D gene TRBD1 over 5 matching bases. The source of this sequence is a young woman in good health. The sample comprised memory (CD45RO+) T cells sorted from blood. The cell subset or site label of this sample denotes: CD45RO+ enriched T cells. The CDR3 protein is CASSRATENYGYTF. The DNA reads TGTGCCAGCAGCCGAGCGACAGAAAACTATGGCTACACCTTC.